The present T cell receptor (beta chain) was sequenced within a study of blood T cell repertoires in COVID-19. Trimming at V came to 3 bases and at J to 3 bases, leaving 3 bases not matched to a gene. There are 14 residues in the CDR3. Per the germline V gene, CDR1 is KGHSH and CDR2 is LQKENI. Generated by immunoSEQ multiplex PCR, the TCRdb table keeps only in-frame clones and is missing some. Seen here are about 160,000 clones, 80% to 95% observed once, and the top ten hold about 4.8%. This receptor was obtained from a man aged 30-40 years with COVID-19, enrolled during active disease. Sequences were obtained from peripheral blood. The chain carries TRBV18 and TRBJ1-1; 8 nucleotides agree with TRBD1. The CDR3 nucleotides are TGTGCCAGCTCACCCACAGGGGGGGACACTGAAGCTTTCTTT. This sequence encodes CASSPTGGDTEAFF. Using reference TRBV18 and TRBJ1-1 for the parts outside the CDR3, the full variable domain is NAGVMQNPRHLVRRRGQEARLRCSPMKGHSHVYWYRQLPEEGLKFMVYLQKENIIDESGMPKERFSAEFPKEGPSILRIQQVVRGDSAAYFCASSPTGGDTEAFFGQGTRLTVV.